This entry concerns a single T cell receptor (beta chain). Antigen unknown. Repertoires were generated with immunoSEQ multiplex PCR, while TCRdb's copy carries only in-frame clones and drops some. The sample lists roughly 4,000 clones, 86% seen once, with roughly 3.1% in the top ten. This entry is derived from a study of brain metastases from non-small cell lung cancer. Findings and limits, study-wide: TCR repertoires overlapped largely between brain metastases and matched primaries. Expanded T-cell clones appeared in approximately 60% of brain metastases over primaries. Compared with primary tumors, brain metastases showed less T-cell infiltration.

The CDR3 runs to 17 residues. The V and J ends lost 5 bases and 6 bases respectively, with 22 bases between them. The germline V gene encodes CDR1 MNHNY and CDR2 SVGAGI (reference sequence). Sample: primary lung tumor tissue. The genes are TRBV6-6 and TRBJ2-2, with TRBD2 as a possible D gene (6 bases). The origin of this receptor is a donor at least 40 years old with non-small cell lung cancer. The CDR3 nucleotides are TGTGCCAGCAGTCCAGTAGGAGGGCGGGTACGCGCCGGGGAGCTGTTTTTT. It yields the protein CASSPVGGRVRAGELFF.